This passage covers 7 T cell receptor beta chains from one sample sequenced in a study of blood T cells in healthy people across ages (dated by TCRdb to about 2015). The protocol used for the library was 5' RACE. The sample was run on an Illumina HiSeq 2500. The second PCR ran for about 7 to 11 cycles and used a J-beta primer mix along with a sample-barcoded 5' primer. The raw public data were reprocessed by TCRdb itself: fastp quality trimming at Q25, MiXCR clonotype calling, in-frame beta chains only. Entries that share a CDR3 protein sequence are merged under the most common genes and DNA. Within this sample are 650,000 to 800,000 distinct CDR3 sequences, with 40% to 50% of them counted one time only. 15% to 25% of the sample goes to the ten largest clones. The specimen was blood. These receptors were collected from a man aged 55 to 70 in good health.

This clonotype showed up just a few times. V usage is TRBV20-1 and J usage is TRBJ2-7, with D hard to call. V was clipped by 2 bases and J by 6 bases, with 20 bases between them. The CDR3 runs 15 residues. The germline CDR1 and CDR2 sequences are DFQATT and SNEGSKA (reference sequence). The CDR3 DNA reads TGCAGTGCTAGATCTATTAATGACTGGGGTGGCGAGCAGTACTTC. This translates into CSARSINDWGGEQYF.

A few counts support this clonotype. This chain connects TRBV7-9 to TRBJ2-5, with 9 bases identical to TRBD2. The CDR3 length is 14 residues. The V and J ends lost 5 bases and 2 bases, in that order; junction bases with no gene match: 3. The germline gives CDR1 SEHNR, CDR2 FQNEAQ (reference sequence). The CDR3 DNA follows: TGTGCCAGCAGCCAGACTAGCGGACAAGAGACCCAGTACTTC. Translating it yields CASSQTSGQETQYF.

The table lists this clonotype with many counts. The rearrangement links TRBV10-3 to TRBJ2-7; tentatively, D is TRBD1 (5 bases). Deletions cut 9 bases from V and 5 bases from J, with 14 bases between. Germline lookup yields CDR1 ENHRY and CDR2 SYGVKD. This CDR3 has 12 amino acids. CDR3 region: CAIGQGGNEQYF. The CDR3 nucleotides read TGTGCCATAGGGCAGGGTGGAAACGAGCAGTACTTC.

The chain combines TRBV7-9 with TRBJ2-5, with D hard to call. CDR3 size: 13 residues. Between the trimmed V and J ends, which lost 3 bases and 5 bases, there was a span of 10 bases. CDR1 is SEHNR and CDR2 is FQNEAQ in the germline V gene (reference sequence). Here the CDR3 DNA reads TGTGCCAGCAGCTTTGGTATGCCGGAGACCCAGTACTTC. It codes for CASSFGMPETQYF.

There are many counts of this clonotype. The J gene is TRBJ2-3, the V gene TRBV6-2 or TRBV6-3; D is ambiguous. Trimming took off 6 bases at V and 2 bases at J, with 3 bases between the two ends. Germline-derived CDR1 and CDR2 are MNHEY and SVGEGT. There are 11 residues in the CDR3. CDR3 in amino acids: CASRNTDTQYF. The CDR3 coding sequence is TGTGCCAGCAGAAACACAGATACGCAGTATTTT.

This clonotype has ten or more counts. The chain employs TRBV15 and TRBJ1-6; D ambiguous. V dropped 1 base and J dropped 12 bases, with 10 bases sitting between them. Germline CDR1 and CDR2: LNHNV and YYDKDF (reference sequence). The CDR3 consists of 13 residues. The CDR3 region is CATSRVGREPLHF. CDR3 bases: TGTGCCACCAGCAGAGTGGGGAGGGAACCCCTCCACTTT.

V usage is TRBV6-2 or TRBV6-3 and J usage is TRBJ1-2; D is perhaps TRBD1 (5 bases). V lost 4 bases to trimming and J lost 4 bases, with 25 bases between them. The CDR3 has 18 amino acids. In germline, CDR1 is MNHEY, CDR2 SVGEGT. The CDR3 DNA reads as TGTGCCAGCAGTTCACCCGGGACGGGGCTGTTTACCCGCTATGGCTACACCTTC. Its translation: CASSSPGTGLFTRYGYTF.